The following is a TCR beta chain sequence with its context. This sample is drawn from a study of T cell responses to AZD1222 COVID-19 vaccine. Repertoires were generated with immunoSEQ multiplex PCR, while TCRdb's copy carries only in-frame clones and drops some. The sample records 150,000 to 200,000 clones, more than 75% being singletons. This CDR3 region has 15 residues. CDR1 and CDR2 (germline): MDHEN, SYDVKM. Trimming cost V 6 bases and J 5 bases; bases outside gene matches: 9. The clonotype comes from an adult in good health. The sample consisted of peripheral blood, taken on day 0 of MenACWY control vaccination. The chain links TRBV28 to TRBJ1-4, with 7 bases lining up with TRBD1. DNA of the CDR3: TGTGCCAGCAGAATCCCGGGACAGCCAAATGAAAAACTGTTTTTT. It encodes CASRIPGQPNEKLFF.